A single sample gave rise to the 21 T cell receptor beta chains below, sequenced in a study of T cell clonality in common variable immunodeficiency. Sequencing used immunoSEQ multiplex PCR; TCRdb keeps in-frame clones, though not all of them. This sample comprises 57,000 or so clones, none seen once only. The sample consisted of peripheral blood mononuclear cells. The source is a person aged 18 to 70 in good health.

This clone showed up many times. The read ends 3 residues before the CDR3 terminus; that terminus is restored from the germline J gene. V is TRBV19 and J is TRBJ2-5; 7 bases match TRBD1. V was pared by 5 bases and J by 4 bases, with 10 bases of the junction left unmatched. The CDR3 loop spans 15 amino acids. Germline V gives CDR1 LNHDA, CDR2 SQIVND (reference sequence). CDR3: CASSLHAGTAETQYF. The DNA read from the CDR3 is TGTGCCAGTAGTCTTCACGCCGGGACAGCAGAGACC.

In this sample, this clone turned up many times. This CDR3 reads CASREGGGTGIGKLFF. The part of the CDR3 DNA that was read is TGTGCCAGCAGGGAAGGGGGCGGGACAGGGATCGGAAAA. V and J are TRBV12-3 or TRBV12-4 and TRBJ1-4; 9 nucleotides line up with TRBD1. The missing CDR3 end, 3 residues past where the read stops, is filled in from the germline J gene. Trimming removed 6 bases from V and 10 bases from J; junction bases left unmatched: 15. The CDR3 totals 16 residues.

At least ten counts were recorded for this clone. The CDR3 extends 3 residues past the end of the read, so its final part is completed from the germline J gene. The rearrangement joins TRBV5-6 to TRBJ1-1; D is possibly TRBD1 (5 bases). The V and J ends lost 0 bases and 7 bases respectively, with 13 bases between them. Germline assignment: CDR1 SGHDT and CDR2 YYEEEE. This CDR3 region has 14 residues. The CDR3 loop reads CASSLGPGVGEAFF. The part of the CDR3 DNA that was read is TGTGCCAGCAGCTTGGGTCCGGGGGTGGGTGAA.

In its sample, this clone was seen many times. Read sequence stops 3 residues before the CDR3 end, and the germline J gene provides the missing end. J is TRBJ1-4 and V is TRBV10-3, with D maybe TRBD1 (6 bases). Germline CDR1 and CDR2: ENHRY and SYGVKD. The CDR3 consists of 13 residues. With 4 bases removed from V and 5 bases from J, the gap between germline ends came to 8 bases. The CDR3 bases that were read are TGTGCCATCAGTGGGACAGAGAATGAAAAA. Translation gives CAISGTENEK. The whole CDR3 protein is CAISGTENEKLFF.

This clone has at least ten counts. The CDR3 end is not reached by the read, which stops 3 residues before it; the germline J gene fills it in. The J gene is TRBJ2-3, the V gene TRBV6-2 or TRBV6-3; D is perhaps TRBD2 (6 bases). V was shortened by 5 bases and J by 5 bases, with 17 bases between the two germline ends. The CDR3 spans 15 residues. The germline V gene encodes CDR1 MNHEY and CDR2 SVGEGT. The sequenced CDR3 bases are TGTGCCAGCAGTAGCGGCAGCGGGTGGGGAGATACG. Protein: CASSSGSGWGDT. The CDR3, in full, reads CASSSGSGWGDTQYF.

In this sample, this clone turned up many times. The CDR3 end falls 3 residues outside the read, so it is completed with the germline J gene. This sequence joins TRBV18 and TRBJ2-5; D ambiguous. Germline CDR1 reads KGHSH; CDR2 reads LQKENI. The CDR3 totals 13 residues. Trimming took off 4 bases at V and 4 bases at J, with 10 bases between the two ends. CDR3 sequence: CASSLTVIETQYF. The covered CDR3 bases are TGTGCCAGCTCACTAACGGTCATAGAGACC.

This clone has just a few counts. With the read ending 3 residues before the CDR3 end, the germline J gene is used to fill in that end. J is TRBJ2-7 and V is TRBV10-2; 9 positions agree with TRBD2. The trim removed 5 bases at V and 0 bases at J, leaving 5 bases unmatched. The CDR3 loop spans 15 amino acids. The germline V gene has CDR1 WSHSY and CDR2 SAAADI. The CDR3 reads CASSPSGGISYEQYF. The part of the CDR3 DNA that was read is TGCGCCAGCAGTCCCAGCGGGGGGATCTCCTACGAG.

This clone has ten or more counts. The CDR3 protein is CASSPPGAYSGNTIYF. Partial CDR3 DNA: TGTGCCAGCTCACCACCGGGGGCTTACTCTGGAAACACC. This sequence joins TRBV18 and TRBJ1-3; tentative D call: TRBD1 (6 bases). The read terminates 3 residues ahead of where the CDR3 ends, so the germline J gene completes it. The CDR3 loop spans 16 amino acids. Germline-derived CDR1 and CDR2 are KGHSH and LQKENI. V was clipped by 0 bases and J by 0 bases, with 9 bases between them. Combining the CDR3 with reference TRBV18 and TRBJ1-3 gives the whole variable domain NAGVMQNPRHLVRRRGQEARLRCSPMKGHSHVYWYRQLPEEGLKFMVYLQKENIIDESGMPKERFSAEFPKEGPSILRIQQVVRGDSAAYFCASSPPGAYSGNTIYFGEGSWLTVV.

This clone was observed many times. The missing CDR3 end, 3 residues past where the read stops, is filled in from the germline J gene. The chain joins TRBV18 to TRBJ2-5, with D maybe TRBD1 (5 bases). CDR3 length equals 13 residues. Per germline, CDR1 KGHSH and CDR2 LQKENI. Trimming removed 6 bases at V and 0 bases at J, with 8 bases between. CDR3 bases read: TGTGCCAGCTCTCAGGGCCACCAAGAGACC. Translated, it gives CASSQGHQET. The whole CDR3 is CASSQGHQETQYF.

The table lists this clone with many counts. The read finishes 3 residues shy of the CDR3 end, and the germline J gene is used to complete it. The chain links TRBV30 to TRBJ1-1, with 10 bases fitting TRBD1. Germline V gene lookup returns CDR1 GTSNPN and CDR2 SVGIG (reference sequence). V dropped 0 bases and J dropped 3; count of bases not matched to a gene: 4. The CDR3 length is 15 residues. The CDR3 reads CAWSVGTGEHTEAFF. CDR3 DNA, as far as it was read: TGTGCCTGGAGTGTAGGGACAGGGGAACACACTGAA. The whole variable domain, remainder taken from reference TRBV30 and TRBJ1-1, is SQTIHQWPATLVQPVGSPLSLECTVEGTSNPNLYWYRQAAGRGLQLLFYSVGIGQISSEVPQNLSASRPQDRQFILSSKKLLLSDSGFYLCAWSVGTGEHTEAFFGQGTRLTVV.

The table lists this clone with many counts. The CDR3 goes on 3 residues after the read ends, and that part is filled in from the germline J gene. The chain combines TRBV13 with TRBJ2-6, with TRBD1 matching 9 bases. The junction had 11 bases not matched to a gene; V was cut back by 5 bases and J by 3 bases. The CDR3 contains 18 residues. Per the germline V gene, CDR1 is PRHDT and CDR2 is FYEKMQ (reference sequence). The CDR3 DNA, read in part, is TGTGCCAGCAGCCAAATTACAGGGGGCGGTCATGGGGCCAACGTC. Translation gives CASSQITGGGHGANV. The CDR3 in its entirety is CASSQITGGGHGANVLTF.

This clone was seen at least ten times. With the read ending 3 residues before the CDR3 end, the germline J gene is used to fill in that end. V gene TRBV14 combines with J gene TRBJ2-5; 7 bases are a match to TRBD1. CDR1 is SGHDN, CDR2 FVKESK, per germline. V was clipped by 6 bases and J by 3 bases; unmatched bases: 7. This CDR3 spans 14 amino acids. This chain's CDR3 is CASSRGGIKETQYF. The CDR3 DNA, read in part, is TGTGCCAGCAGTCGAGGGGGCATCAAAGAGACC.

This clone was seen ten or more times. With the read ending 3 residues before the CDR3 end, the germline J gene is used to fill in that end. The V and J genes are TRBV28 and TRBJ2-5; 12 nucleotides agree with TRBD1. There are 19 residues in the CDR3. V was pared by 5 bases and J by 4 bases, with 17 bases of the junction left unmatched. Germline loops: CDR1 MDHEN, CDR2 SYDVKM. CDR3 residues: CASSPRRDRGLPTRETQYF. Incomplete CDR3 DNA: TGTGCCAGCAGTCCTCGCCGGGACAGGGGGCTCCCCACAAGAGAGACC.

This clone has ten or more counts. The read finishes 3 residues shy of the CDR3 end, and the germline J gene is used to complete it. The V and J genes are TRBV5-1 and TRBJ1-4, with 10 bases fitting TRBD1. Germline V gives CDR1 SGHRS, CDR2 YFSETQ. V dropped 3 bases and J dropped 8; count of bases not matched to a gene: 7. The CDR3 sequence is 15 residues long. CDR3 bases read: TGCGCCAGCAGCTCCGGGACAGGGGTCAGGGAAAAA. Protein sequence: CASSSGTGVREK. The entire CDR3 reads CASSSGTGVREKLFF.

This clone was seen ten or more times. The read comes to an end 3 residues before the CDR3 does, leaving the germline J gene to fill in the end. The V call is TRBV10-3, the J call TRBJ2-1; D is possibly TRBD2 (6 bases). Trimming stripped 7 bases from V and 6 bases from J, with 10 bases between. Germline V gene sequence: CDR1 ENHRY, CDR2 SYGVKD. This CDR3 is 12 amino acids long. CDR3 DNA, as far as it was read: TGTGCCATCAAACCCGGGGGCAATGAG. The encoded protein is CAIKPGGNE. The whole CDR3 sequence reads CAIKPGGNEQFF.

This clone was counted at least ten times. The read comes to an end 3 residues before the CDR3 does, leaving the germline J gene to fill in the end. The J gene is TRBJ2-3, the V gene TRBV10-1; unclear D gene. Per the germline V gene, CDR1 is WNHNN and CDR2 is SYGVQD (reference sequence). Trimming shortened V by 3 bases and J by 6 bases, and 10 bases separated the two germline ends. This CDR3 region has 13 residues. The CDR3 sequence is CASSDGSLDTQYF. The covered CDR3 bases are TGCGCCAGCAGTGATGGTAGCTTGGATACG.

This clone was seen many times. Coverage ceases 3 residues before the CDR3 finishes, and the germline J gene fills in the end. The chain uses TRBV12-5 and TRBJ1-2; D is unclear. This CDR3 is built from 16 residues. V lost 3 bases, J lost 4 bases, and 18 bases lay in between. Germline CDR1 LGHNT, CDR2 FRNRAP. The CDR3 spells CASGFGPAELTYGYTF. The CDR3 bases that were read are TGTGCTAGTGGTTTTGGGCCGGCAGAGTTGACCTATGGC. The whole variable domain, filled in from reference TRBV12-5 and TRBJ1-2, reads DARVTQTPRHKVTEMGQEVTMRCQPILGHNTVFWYRQTMMQGLELLAYFRNRAPLDDSGMPKDRFSAEMPDATLATLKIQPSEPRDSAVYFCASGFGPAELTYGYTFGSGTRLTVV.

Many counts were recorded for this clone. The CDR3 bases that were read are TGTGCCAGCAGCATCGAGACAGGAGGAAACACC. Residues: CASSIETGGNT. The CDR3 in full is CASSIETGGNTIYF. V and J are TRBV2 and TRBJ1-3, with D perhaps matching TRBD1 (6 bases). Sequencing ends 3 residues short of the CDR3 end; the germline J gene provides the rest. CDR1 and CDR2 from the germline V gene are SNHLY and FYNNEI. The CDR3 consists of 14 residues. The germline V and J ends were trimmed by 6 bases and 4 bases, with 13 bases remaining between them.

This clone was seen many times. The read ends 3 residues shy of where the CDR3 ends; the end is completed using the germline J gene. This chain links TRBV7-3 with TRBJ2-2; D call uncertain. Trimming pared 5 bases from V and 2 bases from J, leaving 6 bases between. This CDR3 comprises 13 residues. CDR1 and CDR2 from the germline V gene are SGHTA and FQGTGA. CDR3 DNA, as far as it was read: TGTGCCAGCAGCCAAAGCAACACCGGGGAG. Its translation is CASSQSNTGE. The CDR3 in its entirety is CASSQSNTGELFF.

This clone was detected ten times or more. Partial CDR3 DNA: TGCGCCAGCAGCTTGGAACAGTCAAACATT. Its protein is CASSLEQSNI. Given in full, the CDR3 is CASSLEQSNIQYF. The chain has TRBV5-1 and TRBJ2-4; D remains unclear. The read halts 3 residues ahead of the CDR3 end, with the missing end drawn from the germline J gene. The V gene's germline CDR1 is SGHRS and CDR2 YFSETQ. The ends were cut back, 0 bases at V and 6 bases at J, with 7 bases in the middle. There are 13 residues in the CDR3. Drawing the rest from reference TRBV5-1 and TRBJ2-4, the complete variable domain is KAGVTQTPRYLIKTRGQQVTLSCSPISGHRSVSWYQQTPGQGLQFLFEYFSETQRNKGNFPGRFSGRQFSNSRSEMNVSTLELGDSALYLCASSLEQSNIQYFGAGTRLSVL.

This clone showed up many times. The read stops 3 residues short of the end of the CDR3; the missing end is completed from the germline J gene. This sequence joins TRBV20-1 and TRBJ2-1; the match to TRBD2 covers 11 bases. Trimming removed 4 bases from V and 6 bases from J; junction bases left unmatched: 8. From germline, CDR1 is DFQATT and CDR2 SNEGSKA (reference sequence). CDR3 length: 15 amino acids. Partial CDR3 DNA: TGCAGTGCTATAAAATTAGCGGGAGGGATCAATGAG. This translates into CSAIKLAGGINE. The whole CDR3 region reads CSAIKLAGGINEQFF.